The 14 T cell receptor beta chains presented below share a single source sample, sequenced in a study of cytomegalovirus exposure and HLA in healthy donors. The PCR made use of 60 Vbeta and 13 Jbeta primers. This table comes from immunoSEQ multiplex PCR, and its TCRdb copy is limited to in-frame clones, with some not included. This sample carries around 150,000 clones, approximately 79% of them seen once, and the ten largest clones take about 1%. Material: PBMCs. Every receptor here comes from a male donor in good health and CMV-seronegative.

The chain joins TRBV6-1 to TRBJ2-7, with no clear D. Germline V gene lookup returns CDR1 MNHNS and CDR2 SASEGT. CDR3 length equals 11 residues. The V end was cut by 4 bases, the J end by 7 bases, with 8 bases between. The CDR3 DNA follows: TGTGCCAGCAGTGCTCCACAAGAGCAGTACTTC. Its translation: CASSAPQEQYF.

The chain uses TRBV19 and TRBJ2-1, with 10 positions matching TRBD2. Germline CDR1 and CDR2: LNHDA and SQIVND (reference sequence). Trimming took 5 bases from V and 7 from J; bases not matched to a gene: 11. The CDR3 is 16 residues long. This CDR3 reads CASSYGTSDTRNEQFF. The CDR3 nucleotides are TGTGCCAGTAGTTATGGGACTAGCGATACGAGGAATGAGCAGTTCTTC.

The V call is TRBV4-3, the J call TRBJ1-2; 7 nucleotides match TRBD1. Looked up from germline, CDR1 is LGHNA and CDR2 is YSLEER. CDR3 length: 16 residues. V lost 4 bases and J lost 6; bases outside the gene matches: 14. CDR3: CASSPQGTTLGNGYTF. The DNA for the CDR3 is TGCGCCAGCAGCCCACAGGGGACGACCTTGGGGAATGGCTACACCTTC.

There are a few counts of this clone. The V gene is TRBV5-1, the J gene TRBJ1-4, with 7 bases that match TRBD1. The CDR3 contains 13 residues. Trimming took 4 bases from V and 7 from J; bases not matched to a gene: 4. CDR1 and CDR2 from the germline V gene are SGHRS and YFSETQ. The CDR3, as DNA: TGCGCCAGCAGCACCGGGGACAGTGAAAAACTGTTTTTT. Residues: CASSTGDSEKLFF.

This clone was observed a handful of times. The chain combines TRBV5-1 with TRBJ2-6; the D is unclear. The CDR3 sequence is 15 residues long. V was cut by 0 bases and J by 3 bases, with 7 bases left in between. The germline CDR1 and CDR2 sequences are SGHRS and YFSETQ. This CDR3 is CASSLDEHGANVLTF. The CDR3, as DNA: TGCGCCAGCAGCTTGGACGAACATGGGGCCAACGTCCTGACTTTC. Combining the CDR3 with reference TRBV5-1 and TRBJ2-6 gives the whole variable domain KAGVTQTPRYLIKTRGQQVTLSCSPISGHRSVSWYQQTPGQGLQFLFEYFSETQRNKGNFPGRFSGRQFSNSRSEMNVSTLELGDSALYLCASSLDEHGANVLTFGAGSRLTVL.

This clone was observed a handful of times. The V call is TRBV4-3, the J call TRBJ2-6; 9 bases are shared with TRBD1. Trimming cost V 3 bases and J 9 bases; bases outside gene matches: 9. CDR1 and CDR2 from the germline V gene are LGHNA and YSLEER. This CDR3 region has 16 residues. The DNA of the CDR3 is TGCGCCAGCAGCCATACAGGGGGCCCTCAGGACAACGTCCTGACTTTC. This gives the protein CASSHTGGPQDNVLTF.

The rearrangement joins TRBV7-6 to TRBJ1-6; 7 bases map to TRBD1. The trim removed 4 bases at V and 7 bases at J, leaving 4 bases unmatched. The CDR3 totals 14 residues. Germline CDR1 reads SGHVS; CDR2 reads FNYEAQ. The CDR3 is CASSSDRANSPLHF. The CDR3 DNA reads TGTGCCAGCAGCTCCGACAGGGCAAATTCACCCCTCCACTTT.

The rearrangement joins TRBV4-1 to TRBJ1-2; tentatively, D is TRBD1 (6 bases). V lost 1 base and J 8 bases, leaving 17 bases between the germline ends. This CDR3 has 15 amino acids. Germline values: CDR1 MGHRA, CDR2 YSYEKL. Here the CDR3 reads CASSQGGGGAGGYTF. CDR3 DNA sequence: TGCGCCAGCAGCCAAGGGGGAGGGGGGGCAGGAGGCTACACCTTC.

This clone was found a few times. The rearrangement uses TRBV30 and TRBJ1-1, with D uncertain. V lost 2 bases and J 2 bases, leaving 9 bases between the germline ends. The CDR3 extends over 13 amino acids. Germline-derived CDR1 and CDR2 are GTSNPN and SVGIG (reference sequence). The CDR3 sequence: CAWSRQENTEAFF. CDR3 bases: TGTGCCTGGAGTCGCCAGGAAAACACTGAAGCTTTCTTT. The full variable domain, rest sourced from reference TRBV30 and TRBJ1-1, is SQTIHQWPATLVQPVGSPLSLECTVEGTSNPNLYWYRQAAGRGLQLLFYSVGIGQISSEVPQNLSASRPQDRQFILSSKKLLLSDSGFYLCAWSRQENTEAFFGQGTRLTVV.

This clone appeared a few times. V and J are TRBV5-6 and TRBJ1-2, with D perhaps TRBD1 (5 bases). The germline gives CDR1 SGHDT, CDR2 YYEEEE. The germline V and J ends were trimmed by 0 bases and 5 bases, with 11 bases remaining between them. The CDR3 contains 14 residues. CDR3 region: CASSLEQDLYGYTF. CDR3 nucleotide sequence: TGTGCCAGCAGCTTGGAACAGGACCTATATGGCTACACCTTC.

The rearrangement joins TRBV15 to TRBJ1-2, with D uncertain. Between the trimmed V and J ends, which lost 1 base and 2 bases, there was a span of 8 bases. The CDR3 has 14 residues. Germline loops: CDR1 LNHNV, CDR2 YYDKDF (reference sequence). For the CDR3, the DNA is TGTGCCACCAGCAGAGGCCGAGGGAACTATGGCTACACCTTC. Translating gives CATSRGRGNYGYTF.

The V gene is TRBV5-8, the J gene TRBJ2-1, with a tentative D call TRBD2 (5 bases). V was clipped by 0 bases and J by 0 bases, with 10 bases between them. Per the germline V gene, CDR1 is SGHTS and CDR2 is YDEGEE. This CDR3 is built from 16 residues. CDR3 loop: CASSLGGGSSYNEQFF. In nucleotides, the CDR3 is TGTGCCAGCAGCTTGGGGGGTGGGAGCTCCTACAATGAGCAGTTCTTC.

The chain joins TRBV4-3 to TRBJ1-5, with D tentatively TRBD1 (5 bases). The germline V gene encodes CDR1 LGHNA and CDR2 YSLEER. The CDR3 runs 16 residues. Trimming removed 0 bases from V and 11 bases from J, with 20 bases in between. CDR3 residues: CASSQDRSGPFMTQHF. The CDR3 DNA reads TGCGCCAGCAGCCAAGATCGCTCAGGGCCCTTTATGACCCAGCATTTT.

With regard to this clone: Other DNA sequences in the same sample also yield this CDR3. The V gene is TRBV6-5, the J gene TRBJ1-1; D remains unclear. Germline CDR1 MNHEY, CDR2 SVGAGI. This CDR3 contains 14 residues. Trimming shortened V by 2 bases and J by 5 bases, and 12 bases separated the two germline ends. The CDR3 region has the DNA TGTGCCAGCAGTTACGGGCAAGGTGGGACTGAAGCTTTCTTT. It specifies CASSYGQGGTEAFF.